This T cell receptor (beta chain) came from a study of CD8+CD57+ T cells in acquired aplastic anemia. The wider study: Mean yield of DNA from sorted CD4+ and CD8+ cells was roughly 3.4 ug. Study-wide findings and caveats: Patients and controls turned out to have twenty-nine CD8+ CDR3 sequences in common.

Genomic DNA constituted the template upon which TCR beta VDJ and CDR3 profiling was performed. TCRdb recomputed calls from the reads with MiXCR, one row per CDR3 protein. The sample has under 350,000 distinct CDR3 sequences; 56% are singletons. Notes on this clonotype: Its antigen is not known.

It was patients with CD8+CD57+ cell expansion by flow cytometry who were chosen for sequencing. The TCR sequence derives from a human donor with aplastic anemia. Material for sequencing was sorted CD4+, CD8+, or CD8+CD57+ T cells (not recorded which) from PBMCs.

The CDR3 spells CSARAPAGGAETQYF. The CDR3 nucleotides read TGCAGTGCTAGAGCGCCAGCGGGGGGCGCGGAGACCCAGTACTTC. The chain joins TRBV20-1 to TRBJ2-5; TRBD2 aligns across 9 bases. Germline CDR1 DFQATT, CDR2 SNEGSKA (reference sequence). The V gene end was trimmed by 1 base and the J gene end by 5 bases; junction bases not matched to a gene: 8. The CDR3 covers 15 residues.